This entry describes one T cell receptor (beta chain). Antigen: not known. The data stem from a study of beta chain features in type 1 diabetes. The authors reverse transcribed all of the isolated RNA, so sequencing captured expressed TCRB transcripts. Produced via immunoSEQ multiplex PCR; TCRdb's table is partial and in-frame only. The repertoire consists of about 930,000 clones, with roughly 15% occurring once and the leading ten covering about 0.025%. The study, taken as a whole, reports: High-TCR-expressing cells could be over-represented by cDNA sequencing. Reduced insertions and increased deletions marked VDJ junctions in type 1 diabetes patients.

This CDR3 region has 15 residues. V was cut by 6 bases and J by 3 bases, with 17 bases left in between. Germline V CDR1 and CDR2: SNHLY, FYNNEI. The genes are TRBV2 and TRBJ1-2; a possible D gene is TRBD1 (6 bases). The sequencing input was naive CD4+ T cells from blood. The sequence was collected from a woman between 18 and 29 years old in good health. For the CDR3, the DNA is TGTGCCAGCAGAGACCGGGACAAGTCCTACTATGGCTACACCTTC. Protein sequence: CASRDRDKSYYGYTF.